The rows below give T cell receptor beta chains drawn from one sample of a study of blood T cell repertoires in COVID-19. Sequencing was performed with immunoSEQ multiplex PCR; in TCRdb, only in-frame clones are kept and a portion is missing. The sample lists approximately 220,000 clones, about four fifths occurring once. Sample: peripheral blood. These receptors all stem from a woman aged 55-75 years with acute or convalescent COVID-19. CDR3s include the opening cysteine and the closing phenylalanine or tryptophan. The D gene is left open where the match is weak. Not all rows give a size; the values are once, few, many and, for expanded clones, a class.

CDR3nt: TGTGCCAGCAGCTTGCAGGGTAGCACAGATACGCAGTATTTT; CDR3aa: CASSLQGSTDTQYF; d_gene: .; v_gene: TRBV7-9; j_gene: TRBJ2-3; abundance: .
CDR3nt: TGTGCCAGCAGTTATCTAACAACTAATGAAAAACTGTTTTTT; CDR3aa: CASSYLTTNEKLFF; d_gene: .; v_gene: TRBV6-5; j_gene: TRBJ1-4; abundance: .
CDR3nt: TGTGCCAGCAGCTCTAGAGAGAACACTGAAGCTTTCTTT; CDR3aa: CASSSRENTEAFF; d_gene: .; v_gene: TRBV5-5; j_gene: TRBJ1-1; abundance: .
CDR3nt: TGCAGTGCTAGTTCTAGGGGACAGGGGCTGGCCGGGGCCAACGTCCTGACTTTC; CDR3aa: CSASSRGQGLAGANVLTF; d_gene: TRBD1; v_gene: TRBV20-1; j_gene: TRBJ2-6; abundance: .
CDR3nt: TGTGCCAGCAGTTTCAGGGGAAGGTCACCCCTCCACTTT; CDR3aa: CASSFRGRSPLHF; d_gene: .; v_gene: TRBV27; j_gene: TRBJ1-6; abundance: .
CDR3nt: TGTGCCAGCTCACTACGGGACAGGGGAGATGAAAAACTGTTTTTT; CDR3aa: CASSLRDRGDEKLFF; d_gene: TRBD1; v_gene: TRBV18; j_gene: TRBJ1-4; abundance: .
CDR3nt: TGTGCCAGCAGTGAAGCGACAGGGAGGAGCAATCAGCCCCAGCATTTT; CDR3aa: CASSEATGRSNQPQHF; d_gene: TRBD1; v_gene: TRBV6-1; j_gene: TRBJ1-5; abundance: .
CDR3nt: TGTGCCAGTCAAGGCGCGGGGACCAGGAATCAGCCCCAGCATTTT; CDR3aa: CASQGAGTRNQPQHF; d_gene: .; v_gene: TRBV28; j_gene: TRBJ1-5; abundance: few
CDR3nt: TGTGCCAGCAGTTACTGGGCGGGGGGGAAAACTGAAGCTTTCTTT; CDR3aa: CASSYWAGGKTEAFF; d_gene: .; v_gene: TRBV6-5; j_gene: TRBJ1-1; abundance: .
CDR3nt: TGTGCCAGCAGCTTGGCGACGGGGGGGCCCGGGGAGCTGTTTTTT; CDR3aa: CASSLATGGPGELFF; d_gene: TRBD2; v_gene: TRBV5-5; j_gene: TRBJ2-2; abundance: .
CDR3nt: TGTGCCAGCAGCTTGGGACAGTTAGAGAACACTGAAGCTTTCTTT; CDR3aa: CASSLGQLENTEAFF; d_gene: TRBD1; v_gene: TRBV7-9; j_gene: TRBJ1-1; abundance: .
CDR3nt: TGTGCCAGCAACCAGGGTAACGACAATCAGCCCCAGCATTTT; CDR3aa: CASNQGNDNQPQHF; d_gene: .; v_gene: TRBV2; j_gene: TRBJ1-5; abundance: few
CDR3nt: TGTGCCAGTAGTACATGGACAGGGGGAAACTATGGCTACACCTTC; CDR3aa: CASSTWTGGNYGYTF; d_gene: TRBD1; v_gene: TRBV19; j_gene: TRBJ1-2; abundance: .
CDR3nt: TGTGCCAGCAGCTTGGAAACAGGGGGCTGGGAAAAACTGTTTTTT; CDR3aa: CASSLETGGWEKLFF; d_gene: TRBD1; v_gene: TRBV5-5; j_gene: TRBJ1-4; abundance: .
CDR3nt: TGCGCCAGCAGCTTCGGTCCCACGGGGATCACAACTTACGAGCAGTACTTC; CDR3aa: CASSFGPTGITTYEQYF; d_gene: .; v_gene: TRBV5-1; j_gene: TRBJ2-7; abundance: few
CDR3nt: TGTGCCAGCAGTTACAGACAGGGGGCCTCCCACGAGCAGTACTTC; CDR3aa: CASSYRQGASHEQYF; d_gene: TRBD1; v_gene: TRBV6-6; j_gene: TRBJ2-7; abundance: .
CDR3nt: TGTGCCAGCCAACCGGGGGACCACTATGGCTACACCTTC; CDR3aa: CASQPGDHYGYTF; d_gene: .; v_gene: TRBV25-1; j_gene: TRBJ1-2; abundance: few
CDR3nt: TGTGCCAGCTCACCCCAGGGGAATCCTAATGAAAAACTGTTTTTT; CDR3aa: CASSPQGNPNEKLFF; d_gene: .; v_gene: TRBV18; j_gene: TRBJ1-4; abundance: once
CDR3nt: TGTGCCAGCAGCTTTAGCGGGTTTTACGAGCAGTACTTC; CDR3aa: CASSFSGFYEQYF; d_gene: TRBD2; v_gene: TRBV7-2; j_gene: TRBJ2-7; abundance: .
CDR3nt: TGCGCCAGCAGTGTGATAGCGGGGGGGGATCGTGAGCAGTTCTTC; CDR3aa: CASSVIAGGDREQFF; d_gene: TRBD2; v_gene: TRBV10-2; j_gene: TRBJ2-1; abundance: .
CDR3nt: TGTGCCAGCAGCTTAGCCCGACAGGACTATGGCTACACCTTC; CDR3aa: CASSLARQDYGYTF; d_gene: .; v_gene: TRBV7-2; j_gene: TRBJ1-2; abundance: .
CDR3nt: TGTGCCAGCAGCTTCTGGACAGGGGGGCGACCCGAGCAGTACTTC; CDR3aa: CASSFWTGGRPEQYF; d_gene: TRBD1; v_gene: TRBV7-9; j_gene: TRBJ2-7; abundance: .
CDR3nt: TGCGCCAGCAGCTTGGCGGGGGGTAGCAATCAGCCCCAGCATTTT; CDR3aa: CASSLAGGSNQPQHF; d_gene: .; v_gene: TRBV5-1; j_gene: TRBJ1-5; abundance: .
CDR3nt: TGTGCCAGCACCGAAGGGACAGGGGTCTCACCCCTCCACTTT; CDR3aa: CASTEGTGVSPLHF; d_gene: TRBD1; v_gene: TRBV6-5; j_gene: TRBJ1-6; abundance: .
CDR3nt: TGTGCCAGCAGTCCTACCTCAGGGGTCAGTGAAAAACTGTTTTTT; CDR3aa: CASSPTSGVSEKLFF; d_gene: .; v_gene: TRBV6-5; j_gene: TRBJ1-4; abundance: .
CDR3nt: TGCGCCAGCAGACAGGGGGCTGGTTATTCACCCCTCCACTTT; CDR3aa: CASRQGAGYSPLHF; d_gene: TRBD1; v_gene: TRBV5-1; j_gene: TRBJ1-6; abundance: .
CDR3nt: TGTGCCAGCATGAGACCCTCGACAGGGAACACTGAAGCTTTCTTT; CDR3aa: CASMRPSTGNTEAFF; d_gene: .; v_gene: TRBV6-5; j_gene: TRBJ1-1; abundance: .
CDR3nt: TGCGCCAGCAACCTCACTCCGGGGGACTGGGGCTACACCTTC; CDR3aa: CASNLTPGDWGYTF; d_gene: .; v_gene: TRBV5-1; j_gene: TRBJ1-2; abundance: .
CDR3nt: TGTGCCTGGAGCAAACTAGCGGGGAACTATGAGCAGTTCTTC; CDR3aa: CAWSKLAGNYEQFF; d_gene: TRBD2; v_gene: TRBV30; j_gene: TRBJ2-1; abundance: .
CDR3nt: TGTGCCAGCGGAAACGGACAGGTTGATGAAAAACTGTTTTTT; CDR3aa: CASGNGQVDEKLFF; d_gene: TRBD1; v_gene: TRBV6-6; j_gene: TRBJ1-4; abundance: .
CDR3nt: TGTGCCAGTAGTCCCCCTGGCAGAGGAAAAGTAGTCTACACCTTC; CDR3aa: CASSPPGRGKVVYTF; d_gene: .; v_gene: TRBV19; j_gene: TRBJ1-2; abundance: .
CDR3nt: TGTGCCAGCTCACCGACACAAGAGACCCAGTACTTC; CDR3aa: CASSPTQETQYF; d_gene: .; v_gene: TRBV18; j_gene: TRBJ2-5; abundance: .
CDR3nt: TGCAGTGCTAGTCCAGCGGGGCCCTCCTACGAGCAGTACTTC; CDR3aa: CSASPAGPSYEQYF; d_gene: TRBD2; v_gene: TRBV20-1; j_gene: TRBJ2-7; abundance: once